This T cell receptor (beta chain) was sequenced in a study of T-cell reconstitution after alpha-beta-depleted transplantation in children. A word on this clonotype: What it binds is unknown.

Trimming removed 5 bases from V and 6 bases from J, with 16 bases in between. Germline V gene lookup returns CDR1 SQVTM and CDR2 ANQGSEA. The CDR3 is made up of 13 amino acids. Study-level findings and limits: Two months or so post-transplant, alpha-beta T cells reportedly derived from several hundred expanded graft clones. Day-60 TCRbeta diversity that was high in some patients was derived from surviving recipient T cells and thymic progenitors.

Molecular barcoding with unique molecular identifiers was used for the TCRbeta library. A single record per CDR3 protein comes from TCRdb applying MiXCR to the PCR reads. The table lists 440,000 or so distinct CDR3 sequences, around two fifths of them singletons, with approximately 25% in the top ten. This chain joins TRBV29-1 and TRBJ1-1; the D gene is possibly TRBD1 (6 bases). The source material was PBMCs, sampled before TCRalphabeta/CD19-depleted stem cell transplant. This clonotype was sampled from a girl aged 2-15 years with aplastic anemia, due to receive a stem cell transplant. CDR3 region: CSVPQGRGAEAFF. The CDR3 nucleotides read TGCAGCGTTCCCCAGGGGAGGGGAGCTGAAGCTTTCTTT. The full variable domain, completed using reference TRBV29-1 and TRBJ1-1, is SAVISQKPSRDICQRGTSLTIQCQVDSQVTMMFWYRQQPGQSLTLIATANQGSEATYESGFVIDKFPISRPNLTFSTLTVSNMSPEDSSIYLCSVPQGRGAEAFFGQGTRLTVV.